These T cell receptor beta chains were read from a single sample in a study of blood T cells in healthy people across ages. TCRdb fed the 5' RACE reads into MiXCR, producing one record per CDR3 protein. There are 1.5 million to 2 million distinct CDR3 sequences in the sample; 28% occur only once, and roughly 8.2% lies in the top ten. Material for sequencing was blood. All receptors derive from a woman aged 25 to 39 in good health. CDR3s include the opening cysteine and the closing phenylalanine or tryptophan. Fields, in order: J gene, clone size, D gene, V gene, CDR3 DNA, CDR3 protein. D genes are given only for firm matches. For some rows the clone size is stated as once, few or many, or as a class when expanded; others skip it.

J: TRBJ2-1; size: few; D: TRBD2; V: TRBV6-5; DNA: TGTGCCTGCAGTTACACGGGACTAGCGGGAGTGGTGTCCTACAATGAGCAGTTCTTC; CDR3: CACSYTGLAGVVSYNEQFF
J: TRBJ2-3; size: many; D: .; V: TRBV5-1; DNA: TGCGCCAGCAGCGCCGGCAGGGGATCAGATACGCAGTATTTT; CDR3: CASSAGRGSDTQYF
J: TRBJ2-6; size: .; D: .; V: TRBV6-6; DNA: TGTGCCAGCAGGAAGGGCGATGGGGCCAACGTCCTGACTTTC; CDR3: CASRKGDGANVLTF
J: TRBJ2-3; size: many; D: .; V: TRBV7-2; DNA: TGTGCCAGCAGCCATCCGGTAGATACGCAGTATTTT; CDR3: CASSHPVDTQYF
J: TRBJ2-7; size: once; D: .; V: TRBV3-1; DNA: TGTGCCAGCAGCCAACCCGGACCCGCACAATACGAGCAGTACTTC; CDR3: CASSQPGPAQYEQYF
J: TRBJ2-7; size: many; D: TRBD1; V: TRBV10-3; DNA: TGTGCCATCAGCTGGACAGGGGACGAGCAGTACTTC; CDR3: CAISWTGDEQYF
J: TRBJ2-7; size: many; D: TRBD1; V: TRBV7-9; DNA: TGTGCCAGCAGCTCAATACCCGGGACAGGCGACTACGAGCAGTACTTC; CDR3: CASSSIPGTGDYEQYF
J: TRBJ2-3; size: .; D: .; V: TRBV28; DNA: TGTGCCAGCAGTTTACCGACTACTCGGGATACGCAGTATTTT; CDR3: CASSLPTTRDTQYF
J: TRBJ1-3; size: .; D: TRBD1; V: TRBV7-9; DNA: TGTGCCAGCAGCTCCGGACAGGGCCTCTCTGGAAACACCATATATTTT; CDR3: CASSSGQGLSGNTIYF
J: TRBJ2-3; size: many; D: TRBD2; V: TRBV14; DNA: TGTGCCAGCAGCTCTGCACCGGGACTAGCATACCGGCGGGGCACAGATACGCAGTATTTT; CDR3: CASSSAPGLAYRRGTDTQYF
J: TRBJ2-1; size: many; D: .; V: TRBV20-1; DNA: TGCAGTGCTCCAGAGATGAGGGGGTCCTACAATGAGCAGTTCTTC; CDR3: CSAPEMRGSYNEQFF
J: TRBJ1-4; size: .; D: .; V: TRBV20-1; DNA: TGCAGTGCAAGCGGACAGCCATGGACAACTAATGAAAAACTGTTTTTT; CDR3: CSASGQPWTTNEKLFF